This entry concerns a single TCR beta chain. Its antigen is unidentified. The length of the CDR3 is 14 residues. CDR1 and CDR2 (germline): MNHEY, SVGAGI. V gave up 2 bases and J gave up 6 bases, with 11 bases separating them. The entry originates in a study of response to subunit inactivated influenza vaccine. Study outcomes and limitations: Each seasonal influenza vaccination, the authors suggested, recruits few new T cells.

TCRdb re-called the RT-PCR reads with MiXCR, one entry per CDR3 protein. The sample yields some 500,000 distinct CDR3 sequences, 10% to 15% seen once. The specimen was PBMCs from blood, collected 40 to 50 days after vaccination. V gene TRBV6-5 combines with J gene TRBJ2-4; D not resolved. The clonotype originates from a man aged 50 or older who received an inactivated influenza vaccine. CDR3 sequence: CASSYDLKGNIQYF. The CDR3, as DNA: TGTGCCAGCAGTTACGACCTAAAGGGAAACATTCAGTACTTC.